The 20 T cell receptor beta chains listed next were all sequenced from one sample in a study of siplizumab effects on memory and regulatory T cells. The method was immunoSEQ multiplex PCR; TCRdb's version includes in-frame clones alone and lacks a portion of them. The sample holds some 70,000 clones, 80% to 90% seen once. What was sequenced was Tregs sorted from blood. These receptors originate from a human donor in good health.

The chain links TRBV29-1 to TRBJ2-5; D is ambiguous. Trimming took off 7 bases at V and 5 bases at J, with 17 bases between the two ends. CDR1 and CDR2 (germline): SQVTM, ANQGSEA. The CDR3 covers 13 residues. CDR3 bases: TGCAGCGCCGGCTTTACTGCAAGGGAGACCCAGTACTTC. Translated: CSAGFTARETQYF.

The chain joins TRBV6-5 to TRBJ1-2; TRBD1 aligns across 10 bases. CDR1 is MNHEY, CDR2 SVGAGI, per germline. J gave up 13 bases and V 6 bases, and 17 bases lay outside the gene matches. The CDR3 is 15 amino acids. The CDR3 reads CASSSLLSGTGVSTF. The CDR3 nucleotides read TGTGCCAGCAGCTCCCTCTTATCCGGGACAGGGGTCAGCACCTTC.

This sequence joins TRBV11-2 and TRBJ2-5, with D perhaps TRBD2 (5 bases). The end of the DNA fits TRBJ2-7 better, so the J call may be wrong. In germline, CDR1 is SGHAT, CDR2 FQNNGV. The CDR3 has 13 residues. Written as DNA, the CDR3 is TGTGCCAGCAGCTCCGGACTCACCTACGAGCAGTACTTC. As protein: CASSSGLTYEQYF.

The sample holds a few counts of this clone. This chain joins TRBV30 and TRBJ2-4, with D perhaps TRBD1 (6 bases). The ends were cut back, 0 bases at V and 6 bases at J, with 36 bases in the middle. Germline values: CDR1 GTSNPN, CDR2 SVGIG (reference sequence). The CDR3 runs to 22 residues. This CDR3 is CAWSVGRGGFSPIPWGINIQYF. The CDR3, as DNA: TGTGCCTGGAGTGTAGGCAGGGGTGGTTTCTCCCCTATCCCCTGGGGTATAAACATTCAGTACTTC.

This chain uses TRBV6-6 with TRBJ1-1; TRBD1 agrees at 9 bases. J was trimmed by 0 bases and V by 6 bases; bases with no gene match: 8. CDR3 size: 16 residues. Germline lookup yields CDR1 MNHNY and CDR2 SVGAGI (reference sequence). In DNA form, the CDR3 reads TGTGCCAGCAGCACCAGACAGGGGGTAGTGAACACTGAAGCTTTCTTT. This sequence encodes CASSTRQGVVNTEAFF.

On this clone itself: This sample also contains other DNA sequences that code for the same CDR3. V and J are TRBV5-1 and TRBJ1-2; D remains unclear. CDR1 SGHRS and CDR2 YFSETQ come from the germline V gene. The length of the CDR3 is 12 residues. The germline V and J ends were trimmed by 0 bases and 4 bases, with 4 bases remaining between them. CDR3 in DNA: TGCGCCAGCAGCTTGGGGGGCTATGGCTACACCTTC. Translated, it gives CASSLGGYGYTF.

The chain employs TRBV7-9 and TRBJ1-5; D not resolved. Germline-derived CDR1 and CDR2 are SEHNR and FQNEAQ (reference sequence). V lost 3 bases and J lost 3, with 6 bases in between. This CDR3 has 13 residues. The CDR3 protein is CASSLSDNQPQHF. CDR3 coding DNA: TGTGCCAGCAGCTTGTCCGACAATCAGCCCCAGCATTTT.

DNA for the CDR3: TGTGCCAGCAGCTTAGTAATTCGGTTCAATCAGCCCCAGCATTTT. Translated, it gives CASSLVIRFNQPQHF. The chain combines TRBV7-2 with TRBJ1-5; D gene uncertain. The V end lost 1 base, the J end lost 3 bases, and 10 bases lay between the germline ends. Germline-derived CDR1 and CDR2 are SGHTA and FQGNSA. The CDR3 is made up of 15 amino acids.

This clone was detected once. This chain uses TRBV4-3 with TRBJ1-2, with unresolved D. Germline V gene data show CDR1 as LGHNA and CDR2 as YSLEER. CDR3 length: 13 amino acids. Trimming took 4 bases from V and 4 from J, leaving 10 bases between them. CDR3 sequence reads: CASSRLGVYGYTF. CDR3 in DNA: TGCGCCAGCAGCCGTCTCGGGGTCTATGGCTACACCTTC.

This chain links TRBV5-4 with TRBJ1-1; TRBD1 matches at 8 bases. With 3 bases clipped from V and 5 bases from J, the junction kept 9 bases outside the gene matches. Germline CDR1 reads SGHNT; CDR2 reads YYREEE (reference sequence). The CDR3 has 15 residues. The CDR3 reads CASSSRTTGVTEAFF. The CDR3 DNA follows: TGTGCCAGCAGCTCCCGAACGACAGGGGTTACTGAAGCTTTCTTT.

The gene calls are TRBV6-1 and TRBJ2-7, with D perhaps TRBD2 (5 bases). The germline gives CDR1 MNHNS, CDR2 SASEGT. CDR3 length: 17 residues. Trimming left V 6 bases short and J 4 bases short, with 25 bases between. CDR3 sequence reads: CASSEPGLSPGGYEQYF. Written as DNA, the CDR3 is TGTGCCAGCAGCGAACCTGGGCTGAGCCCTGGCGGGTACGAGCAGTACTTC.

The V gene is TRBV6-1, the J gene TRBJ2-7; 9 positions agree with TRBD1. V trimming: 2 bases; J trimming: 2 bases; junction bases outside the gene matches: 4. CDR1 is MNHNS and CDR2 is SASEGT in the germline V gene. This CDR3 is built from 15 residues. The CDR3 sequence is CASSEFGTGTYEQYF. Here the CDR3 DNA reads TGTGCCAGCAGTGAATTCGGGACAGGGACCTACGAGCAGTACTTC.

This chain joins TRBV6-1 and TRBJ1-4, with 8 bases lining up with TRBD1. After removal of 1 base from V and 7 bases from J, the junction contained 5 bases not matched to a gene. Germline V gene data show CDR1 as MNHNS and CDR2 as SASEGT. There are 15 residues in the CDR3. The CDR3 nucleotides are TGTGCCAGCAGTGAAGAGTACAGGGGGAGTGAAAAACTGTTTTTT. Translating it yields CASSEEYRGSEKLFF.

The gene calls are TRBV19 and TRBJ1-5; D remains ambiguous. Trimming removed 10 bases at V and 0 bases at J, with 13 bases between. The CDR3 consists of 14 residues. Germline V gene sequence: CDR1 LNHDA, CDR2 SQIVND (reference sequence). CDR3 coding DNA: TGTGCCACCCACGGCAGGTATAGCAATCAGCCCCAGCATTTT. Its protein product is CATHGRYSNQPQHF.

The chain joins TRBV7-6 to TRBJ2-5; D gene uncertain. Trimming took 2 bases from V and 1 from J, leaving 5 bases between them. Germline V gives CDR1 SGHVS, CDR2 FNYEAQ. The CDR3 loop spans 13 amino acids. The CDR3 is CASSLQVQETQYF. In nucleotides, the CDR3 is TGTGCCAGCAGCTTACAGGTCCAAGAGACCCAGTACTTC.

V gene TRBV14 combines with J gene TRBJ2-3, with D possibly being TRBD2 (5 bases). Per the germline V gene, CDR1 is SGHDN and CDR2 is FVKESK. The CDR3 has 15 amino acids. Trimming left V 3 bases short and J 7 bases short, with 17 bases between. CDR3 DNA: TGTGCCAGCAGCCAGGGATGGCGAGAGGGAAATACGCAGTATTTT. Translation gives CASSQGWREGNTQYF.

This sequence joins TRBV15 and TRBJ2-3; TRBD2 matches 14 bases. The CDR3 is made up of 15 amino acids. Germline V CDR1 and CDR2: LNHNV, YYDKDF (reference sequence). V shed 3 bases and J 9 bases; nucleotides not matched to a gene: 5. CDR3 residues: CATSRRLAGGETQYF. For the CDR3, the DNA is TGTGCCACCAGCAGGAGACTAGCGGGAGGGGAGACGCAGTATTTT.

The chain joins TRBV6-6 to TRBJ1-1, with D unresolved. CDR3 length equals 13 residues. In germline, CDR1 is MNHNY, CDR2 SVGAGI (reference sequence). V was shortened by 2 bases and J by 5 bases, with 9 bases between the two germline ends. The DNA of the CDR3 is TGTGCCAGCAGTTACGTGGGGAGGACTGAAGCTTTCTTT. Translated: CASSYVGRTEAFF.

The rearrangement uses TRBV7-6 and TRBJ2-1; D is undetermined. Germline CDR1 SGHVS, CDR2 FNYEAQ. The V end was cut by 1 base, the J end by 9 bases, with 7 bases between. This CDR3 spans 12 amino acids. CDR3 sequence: CASSLVPGEQFF. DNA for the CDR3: TGTGCCAGCAGCTTAGTCCCCGGTGAGCAGTTCTTC.

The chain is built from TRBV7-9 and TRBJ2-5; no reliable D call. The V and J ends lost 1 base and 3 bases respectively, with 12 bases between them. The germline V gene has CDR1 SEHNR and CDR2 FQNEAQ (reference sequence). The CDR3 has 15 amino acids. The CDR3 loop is CASSLDFRSKETQYF. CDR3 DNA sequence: TGTGCCAGCAGCTTAGATTTCAGGTCAAAAGAGACCCAGTACTTC.